One and the same sample provided the 15 T cell receptor beta chains below, sequenced in a study of cytomegalovirus exposure and HLA in healthy donors. The PCR was carried out with 60 Vbeta primers and 13 Jbeta primers. Repertoires were generated with immunoSEQ multiplex PCR, while TCRdb's copy carries only in-frame clones and drops some. The sample shows about 150,000 clones, roughly 80% of them seen only once. Source material: PBMCs. The source is a man younger than 45 in good health and CMV-seropositive.

This clone was observed a few times. The chain employs TRBV5-4 and TRBJ2-5; weak D call: TRBD2 (5 bases). The CDR3 extends over 15 amino acids. V was trimmed by 3 bases and J by 1 base, leaving 13 bases between them. Germline V gives CDR1 SGHNT, CDR2 YYREEE (reference sequence). The CDR3 DNA reads TGTGCCAGCAGCTCCGTGGGAGCGACCCAAGAGACCCAGTACTTC. Protein: CASSSVGATQETQYF.

The CDR3 bases are TGTGCCGGCATTAAAGACAGGTCTACAAAGGTTGACACTGAAGCTTTCTTT. This gives the protein CAGIKDRSTKVDTEAFF. The rearrangement links TRBV7-8 to TRBJ1-1; D perhaps matches TRBD1 (6 bases). The CDR3 sequence is 17 residues long. V dropped 11 bases and J dropped 3 bases, with 28 bases sitting between them. CDR1 and CDR2 from the germline V gene are SGHVS and FQNEAQ.

Of note for this clone: The CDR3 does not end in the conserved phenylalanine or tryptophan, so this is likely a read error. The chain is built from TRBV2 and TRBJ1-5; 7 bases fit TRBD1. Germline V CDR1 and CDR2: SNHLY, FYNNEI. The trim removed 6 bases at V and 0 bases at J, leaving 8 bases unmatched. The CDR3 is made up of 16 amino acids. DNA of the CDR3: TGTGCCAGCAGGCCGTCAGGACAGGTTAGCAATCAGCCCCAGCATCTT. Protein: CASRPSGQVSNQPQHL.

This chain connects TRBV25-1 to TRBJ2-5; 9 bases align to TRBD2. The CDR3 sequence is 17 residues long. Germline lookup yields CDR1 MGHDK and CDR2 SYGVNS. The V and J ends lost 6 bases and 2 bases, in that order; junction bases with no gene match: 13. This CDR3 reads CASSPEIGTSPQETQYF. For the CDR3, the DNA is TGTGCCAGCAGCCCAGAGATTGGGACTAGCCCACAAGAGACCCAGTACTTC.

This clone came up a few times. The chain recombines TRBV19 with TRBJ1-1, with D perhaps matching TRBD1 (6 bases). The V gene lost 6 bases and the J gene lost 3 bases, with 8 bases spanning the gap. Germline V CDR1 and CDR2: LNHDA, SQIVND (reference sequence). The CDR3 is made up of 12 amino acids. The CDR3 DNA reads TGTGCCAGTAGGACAGGTTACACTGAAGCTTTCTTT. Amino acids: CASRTGYTEAFF.

This chain uses TRBV6-5 with TRBJ2-5; D possibly corresponds to TRBD2 (5 bases). This CDR3 is 13 amino acids long. Germline V gene lookup returns CDR1 MNHEY and CDR2 SVGAGI. With 6 bases removed from V and 3 bases from J, the gap between germline ends came to 11 bases. CDR3 protein: CASRGVKKETQYF. The DNA for the CDR3 is TGTGCCAGCAGGGGAGTAAAAAAAGAGACCCAGTACTTC.

This clone was seen a handful of times. The genes are TRBV7-8 and TRBJ1-1, with 8 bases matching TRBD1. V shed 4 bases, J shed 5 bases, and the junction held 6 bases outside the gene matches. The CDR3 loop spans 14 amino acids. The germline CDR1 and CDR2 sequences are SGHVS and FQNEAQ. As DNA, the CDR3 is TGTGCCAGCAGCTCGACAGGGGCGAGGACTGAAGCTTTCTTT. Translated: CASSSTGARTEAFF.

V usage is TRBV28 and J usage is TRBJ2-1; D might be TRBD2 (5 bases). This CDR3 spans 12 amino acids. Looked up from germline, CDR1 is MDHEN and CDR2 is SYDVKM. Trimming removed 6 bases at V and 12 bases at J, with 15 bases between. Here the CDR3 DNA reads TGTGCCAGCAGCAAGGGAGAAGTGGGGCAGTTCTTC. It translates to CASSKGEVGQFF.

The chain is built from TRBV5-1 and TRBJ1-1; perhaps TRBD1 as D (6 bases). Germline CDR1 and CDR2: SGHRS and YFSETQ. V shed 4 bases and J shed 3 bases, with 16 bases lying between them. The CDR3 extends over 15 amino acids. DNA of the CDR3: TGCGCCAGCAGCCCCAGGACAGCCGAGGACACTGAAGCTTTCTTT. Its translation: CASSPRTAEDTEAFF.

This clone has just one count. J is TRBJ1-1 and V is TRBV7-8; no clear D. CDR1 is SGHVS and CDR2 is FQNEAQ in the germline V gene. This CDR3 region has 14 residues. The germline V and J ends were trimmed by 6 bases and 1 base, with 12 bases remaining between them. The CDR3 region is CASSPLTRNTEAFF. In nucleotides, the CDR3 is TGTGCCAGCAGTCCACTCACTCGGAACACTGAAGCTTTCTTT.

The rearrangement links TRBV28 to TRBJ2-1; 9 bases are a match to TRBD1. V gave up 3 bases and J gave up 4 bases; unmatched junction bases: 16. This CDR3 comprises 19 residues. CDR1 is MDHEN and CDR2 is SYDVKM in the germline V gene. The chain's CDR3 is CASSFYGLRQGGGYNEQFF. The CDR3 nucleotides read TGTGCCAGCAGTTTTTATGGGCTAAGACAGGGGGGTGGTTACAATGAGCAGTTCTTC.

This clone was seen only a few times. The chain links TRBV6-6 to TRBJ2-5; D gene ambiguous. CDR1 and CDR2 from the germline V gene are MNHNY and SVGAGI (reference sequence). Between the trimmed V and J ends, which lost 6 bases and 5 bases, there was a span of 10 bases. The CDR3 contains 12 residues. The DNA of the CDR3 is TGTGCCAGCAGCCCTAGTGGGGAGACCCAGTACTTC. Amino acid sequence: CASSPSGETQYF.

V gene TRBV4-2 combines with J gene TRBJ2-5, with a weak D call TRBD2 (6 bases). This CDR3 has 16 amino acids. Germline V lookup: CDR1 LGHNA, CDR2 YNFKEQ. Trimming shortened V by 5 bases and J by 7 bases, and 23 bases separated the two germline ends. CDR3 region: CASSAGMGQGHGTQYF. CDR3 DNA: TGTGCCAGCAGCGCGGGGATGGGTCAGGGTCATGGGACCCAGTACTTC.

The J gene is TRBJ2-5, the V gene TRBV5-4; possible D gene TRBD1, 6 bases. The CDR3 is made up of 14 amino acids. V lost 4 bases and J lost 10, with 20 bases in between. Germline CDR1 and CDR2: SGHNT and YYREEE (reference sequence). CDR3 nucleotide sequence: TGTGCCAGCAGCATATACGGGACACTCGGCAACCAGTACTTC. As protein: CASSIYGTLGNQYF.

V gene TRBV28 combines with J gene TRBJ2-7, with a tentative D call TRBD2 (6 bases). V was pared by 2 bases and J by 4 bases, with 15 bases between. The length of the CDR3 is 15 residues. Germline values: CDR1 MDHEN, CDR2 SYDVKM. CDR3 amino acids: CASSLDGGIAYEQYF. The CDR3 DNA is TGTGCCAGCAGTTTAGATGGCGGGATAGCTTACGAGCAGTACTTC.